Listed here are 17 T cell receptor beta chains from one sample, sequenced in a study of blood T cells in healthy people across ages. The authors ran a second PCR of roughly 6 to 12 cycles using a sample-barcoded 5' primer and a J-beta primer mix. A single record per CDR3 protein comes from TCRdb applying MiXCR to the 5' RACE reads. The repertoire consists of about 1.6 million distinct CDR3 sequences, with about 31% occurring once and the leading ten covering over 9%. Input material: blood. The receptors stem from a woman in her twenties or thirties in good health.

A few counts support this clonotype. This sequence joins TRBV29-1 and TRBJ1-5; 8 nucleotides agree with TRBD1. In germline, CDR1 is SQVTM, CDR2 ANQGSEA. The V segment lost 4 bases and the J segment 6 bases; nucleotides outside the gene matches: 14. The length of the CDR3 is 16 residues. DNA of the CDR3: TGCAGCGTTGTATTAGGCCAGGGGGCGTTCGGTCAGCCCCAGCATTTT. This translates into CSVVLGQGAFGQPQHF.

This clonotype was detected only once. The chain has TRBV20-1 and TRBJ2-5, with 12 bases matching TRBD2. V lost 6 bases, J lost 5 bases, and 10 bases stayed unmatched. Germline CDR1 DFQATT, CDR2 SNEGSKA (reference sequence). The CDR3 sequence is 15 residues long. This CDR3 reads CSARTGTSGFETQYF. CDR3 in DNA: TGCAGTGCGAGAACCGGGACTAGCGGGTTCGAGACCCAGTACTTC.

This clonotype was counted a few times. The V and J genes are TRBV9 and TRBJ2-4; 11 bases line up with TRBD1. The DNA end favors TRBJ2-7, so the J call may be wrong. The CDR3 loop spans 15 amino acids. CDR1 and CDR2 (germline): SGDLS, YYNGEE. The CDR3 loop reads CASSAGTGGHYEQYF. In DNA form, the CDR3 reads TGTGCCAGCAGCGCCGGGACAGGGGGTCACTACGAGCAGTACTTC.

The CDR3 nucleotides read TGCGCCAGCAGCTCCTATTGGACGGGACAGGGGGCTGGGAAGACCCAGTACTTC. It codes for CASSSYWTGQGAGKTQYF. V and J are TRBV5-1 and TRBJ2-5; 12 nucleotides align to TRBD1. V lost 3 bases and J lost 6; bases outside the gene matches: 15. CDR3 size: 18 residues. The germline CDR1 and CDR2 sequences are SGHRS and YFSETQ.

The chain is built from TRBV9 and TRBJ2-5; a possible D gene is TRBD2 (7 bases). The V end lost 6 bases, the J end lost 4 bases, and 19 bases lay between the germline ends. The CDR3 loop spans 15 amino acids. CDR1 is SGDLS, CDR2 YYNGEE, per germline. CDR3 amino acids: CASTVDGGAGETQYF. As DNA, the CDR3 is TGTGCCAGCACCGTGGATGGGGGGGCAGGAGAGACCCAGTACTTC.

The J gene is TRBJ1-2, the V gene TRBV29-1, with D unclear. Trimming shortened V by 3 bases and J by 2 bases, and 16 bases separated the two germline ends. The length of the CDR3 is 15 residues. The germline V gene encodes CDR1 SQVTM and CDR2 ANQGSEA. DNA of the CDR3: TGCAGCGTTGAGTCCCCCTTTGGCGGAAACTATGGCTACACCTTC. Encoded protein: CSVESPFGGNYGYTF.

This clonotype has just a few counts. The rearrangement uses TRBV12-3 or TRBV12-4 and TRBJ2-1; 15 bases match TRBD2. The V and J ends lost 5 bases and 8 bases, in that order; junction bases with no gene match: 10. The CDR3 covers 17 residues. The CDR3 DNA reads as TGTGCCAGCAGTGTCGGGACTAGCGGGGGGTTTATGGATGAGCAGTTCTTC. Amino acid sequence: CASSVGTSGGFMDEQFF.

In this sample, this clonotype turned up many times. J is TRBJ2-7 and V is TRBV4-1, with a possible D match to TRBD2 (5 bases). V was pared by 1 base and J by 2 bases, with 6 bases between. The germline V gene has CDR1 MGHRA and CDR2 YSYEKL. The CDR3 spans 13 residues. Written as DNA, the CDR3 is TGCGCCAGCAGCCAAGTACTAGCCTACGAGCAGTACTTC. Translating it yields CASSQVLAYEQYF.

The chain couples TRBV20-1 to TRBJ2-7; D is undetermined. V was pared by 4 bases and J by 1 base, with 5 bases between. Germline values: CDR1 DFQATT, CDR2 SNEGSKA (reference sequence). CDR3 length: 11 residues. The CDR3: CSAIRSYEQYF. Written as DNA, the CDR3 is TGCAGTGCTATAAGATCCTACGAGCAGTACTTC.

In its sample, this clonotype was seen a few times. The gene calls are TRBV12-3 or TRBV12-4 and TRBJ1-2; 7 positions match TRBD1. V gave up 5 bases and J gave up 8 bases; unmatched junction bases: 8. The length of the CDR3 is 13 residues. The CDR3 nucleotides are TGTGCCAGCAGTCTCCCCGACAGGGAGGGCTACACCTTC. Protein: CASSLPDREGYTF.

This clonotype has more than one count but fewer than ten. DNA of the CDR3: TGTGCCAGCAGTTTAGCGGAAACAGATCAGCCCCAGCATTTT. Protein product: CASSLAETDQPQHF. V gene TRBV12-3 or TRBV12-4 combines with J gene TRBJ1-5; D unresolved. The ends were cut back, 0 bases at V and 5 bases at J, with 8 bases in the middle. The CDR3 contains 14 residues.

This clonotype has a single count. One end of the junction varies from germline; a read error may be responsible. The chain carries TRBV11-3 and TRBJ2-1; D is possibly TRBD2 (5 bases). The CDR3 contains 11 residues. From germline, CDR1 is SGHNT and CDR2 YENEEA. CDR3 sequence (DNA): TGTGCCAACAGCTTGCGGGATGAGCAGTTCTTC. This codes for CANSLRDEQFF. Drawing the rest from reference TRBV11-3 and TRBJ2-1, the complete variable domain is EAGVVQSPRYKIIEKKQPVAFWCNPISGHNTLYWYLQNLGQGPELLIRYENEEAVDDSQLPKDRFSAERLKGVDSTLKIQPAELGDSAVYLCANSLRDEQFFGPGTRLTVL.

This clonotype was picked up a small number of times. The chain has TRBV5-1 and TRBJ2-2, with D uncertain. CDR1 and CDR2 (germline): SGHRS, YFSETQ. This CDR3 is built from 13 residues. The V end lost 0 bases, the J end lost 6 bases, and 6 bases lay between the germline ends. The CDR3 sequence: CASSLELAGELFF. In DNA, the CDR3 is TGCGCCAGCAGCTTGGAATTGGCCGGGGAGCTGTTTTTT.

This clonotype was found many times. As DNA, the CDR3 is TGTGCCAGCAGCCGAAGGACAGATCAAGAGACCCAGTACTTC. Its protein product is CASSRRTDQETQYF. The chain carries TRBV3-1 and TRBJ2-5, with a weak D call TRBD1 (6 bases). This CDR3 contains 14 residues. CDR1 LGHDT and CDR2 YNNKEL come from the germline V gene (reference sequence). V dropped 4 bases and J dropped 2 bases, with 11 bases sitting between them.

This clonotype occurred a few times. V usage is TRBV25-1 and J usage is TRBJ2-1, with D possibly being TRBD2 (5 bases). The V end lost 0 bases, the J end lost 6 bases, and 18 bases lay between the germline ends. This CDR3 region has 17 residues. CDR1 and CDR2 from the germline V gene are MGHDK and SYGVNS. Written as DNA, the CDR3 is TGTGCCAGCAGTGAATACCGAGGGCTCCCCCGGGGCAATGAGCAGTTCTTC. Residues: CASSEYRGLPRGNEQFF.

This clonotype came up a few times. The chain couples TRBV6-5 to TRBJ1-1, with 10 nucleotides matching TRBD1. The CDR3 sequence is 16 residues long. V was clipped by 2 bases and J by 4 bases; unmatched bases: 7. Germline V CDR1 and CDR2: MNHEY, SVGAGI. CDR3 nucleotides: TGTGCCAGCAGTTACCAATTGGACAGGGGGGTCACTGAAGCTTTCTTT. Amino acids: CASSYQLDRGVTEAFF.

This clonotype was seen at least ten times. The DNA for the CDR3 is TGCAGCGTTCCCAGGGGGGGTAGCGTAAATGAGCAGTTCTTC. This gives the protein CSVPRGGSVNEQFF. J is TRBJ2-1 and V is TRBV29-1; D may be TRBD1 or TRBD2 (7 bases each). Germline-derived CDR1 and CDR2 are SQVTM and ANQGSEA. The CDR3 is made up of 14 amino acids. V shed 5 bases and J shed 7 bases, with 18 bases lying between them.